This TCR beta chain was captured in a study of blood T cell repertoires in COVID-19. Study details: Sites across the United States, Italy and Spain contributed samples from acute and convalescent COVID-19. Nucleic acid was either cDNA or gDNA, and it came from T cells, B-cell-depleted T cells, or PBMCs.

In the original workflow: Amplification of reference gene primers provided the estimated nucleated cell counts. Libraries were prepared by immunoSEQ multiplex PCR; TCRdb keeps only in-frame clonotypes and omits some of them. The V and J calls and the clone size are those of that table, but D and trimming were determined from the DNA. The table includes tens of thousands of clones, about four fifths detected once. This CDR3 has 11 amino acids. Trimming pared 6 bases from V and 8 bases from J, leaving 8 bases between. The V gene's germline CDR1 is SGHVS and CDR2 FQNEAQ. The sequencing input was peripheral blood. The rearrangement links TRBV7-8 to TRBJ2-1, with unresolved D. This TCR was recovered from a human donor in a cohort sampled during active COVID-19. In nucleotides, the CDR3 is TGTGCCAGCAGATCTCGGGATGAGCAGTTCTTC. Encoded protein: CASRSRDEQFF.